These 11 T cell receptor beta chains came from one sample sequenced in a study of early T cells in non-severe SARS-CoV-2 infection (dated by TCRdb to the early 2020s). The library was made by 5' RACE. The instrument given in TCRdb is NextSeq 500. The raw public data were reprocessed by TCRdb itself: fastp quality trimming at Q25, MiXCR clonotype calling, in-frame beta chains only. Records with the same CDR3 protein are collapsed into one entry carrying the most frequent genes and DNA. The sample contains 55,000 to 75,000 distinct CDR3 sequences, approximately 12% of them found a single time. The ten largest make up around 1.3% of the sample. Sequenced input: whole blood. These receptors all stem from an adult who was a healthcare worker with PCR-confirmed SARS-CoV-2 infection or an uninfected control (not recorded which).

V usage is TRBV28 and J usage is TRBJ2-7; unclear D gene. This CDR3 is built from 11 residues. The germline gives CDR1 MDHEN, CDR2 SYDVKM. V lost 5 bases, J lost 5 bases, and 7 bases lay in between. For the CDR3, the DNA is TGTGCCAGCAGTCCCGCCAACGAGCAGTACTTC. Encoded protein: CASSPANEQYF.

V and J are TRBV7-2 and TRBJ1-2; D remains unclear. The CDR3 has 13 amino acids. Germline V lookup: CDR1 SGHTA, CDR2 FQGNSA. V was cut by 2 bases and J by 1 base, with 5 bases left in between. The CDR3: CASSLQFNYGYTF. CDR3 DNA sequence: TGTGCCAGCAGCTTACAGTTTAACTATGGCTACACCTTC.

This clonotype was observed at least ten times. The chain employs TRBV28 and TRBJ1-2; D is possibly TRBD1 (6 bases). The V gene's germline CDR1 is MDHEN and CDR2 SYDVKM. The V gene lost 10 bases and the J gene lost 2 bases, with 17 bases spanning the gap. CDR3 length equals 14 residues. This chain's CDR3 is CATSNRALNYGYTF. CDR3 DNA: TGTGCCACCAGCAACAGGGCATTAAACTATGGCTACACCTTC.

This clonotype showed up just a few times. The rearrangement uses TRBV7-2 and TRBJ2-3; D is unresolved. The CDR3 is 13 residues long. V shed 0 bases and J shed 6 bases, with 7 bases lying between them. Germline V gene lookup returns CDR1 SGHTA and CDR2 FQGNSA. The CDR3 spells CASSLAGADTQYF. The CDR3 DNA follows: TGTGCCAGCAGCTTAGCCGGTGCGGATACGCAGTATTTT. Variable domain in full (rest from reference TRBV7-2 and TRBJ2-3): GAGVSQSPSNKVTEKGKDVELRCDPISGHTALYWYRQSLGQGLEFLIYFQGNSAPDKSGLPSDRFSAERTGGSVSTLTIQRTQQEDSAVYLCASSLAGADTQYFGPGTRLTVL.

This clonotype has only a few counts. The chain combines TRBV7-2 with TRBJ1-2; perhaps TRBD1 as D (5 bases). Germline assignment: CDR1 SGHTA and CDR2 FQGNSA. Trimming cost V 0 bases and J 11 bases, with 13 bases left between them. CDR3 size: 13 residues. The CDR3 here is CASSLAGGKGYTF. The CDR3 DNA follows: TGTGCCAGCAGCTTAGCAGGAGGAAAGGGGTACACCTTC.

This clonotype was seen only a few times. V usage is TRBV9 and J usage is TRBJ2-1; 7 positions agree with TRBD2. This CDR3 is 15 amino acids long. J gave up 4 bases and V 0 bases, and 4 bases lay outside the gene matches. CDR1 and CDR2 from the germline V gene are SGDLS and YYNGEE. The CDR3, as DNA: TGTGCCAGCAGCGTAGGTCGGGGAGGGTACAATGAGCAGTTCTTC. The encoded protein is CASSVGRGGYNEQFF.

This clonotype was detected ten times or more. The chain carries TRBV20-1 and TRBJ2-6, with no clear D. V lost 5 bases and J lost 4, with 9 bases in between. The CDR3 is made up of 13 amino acids. Germline values: CDR1 DFQATT, CDR2 SNEGSKA (reference sequence). CDR3 amino acids: CSAGNPGANVLTF. In DNA, the CDR3 is TGCAGTGCTGGAAACCCCGGGGCCAACGTCCTGACTTTC.

This clonotype appeared once. V is TRBV29-1 and J is TRBJ1-2, with 7 bases lining up with TRBD1. The CDR3 sequence is 11 residues long. V was clipped by 8 bases and J by 6 bases; unmatched bases: 6. Germline values: CDR1 SQVTM, CDR2 ANQGSEA. CDR3 protein: CSLGQEHGYTF. In DNA form, the CDR3 reads TGCAGCCTCGGACAGGAGCATGGCTACACCTTC.

This clonotype was detected many times. CDR3: CASRPGTGERNQPQHF. CDR3 bases: TGTGCCAGCAGACCCGGGACAGGAGAAAGGAATCAGCCCCAGCATTTT. The chain carries TRBV28 and TRBJ1-5; TRBD1 agrees at 8 bases. Germline V gives CDR1 MDHEN, CDR2 SYDVKM. With V trimmed by 6 bases and J by 4 bases, 11 bases remained unmatched. This CDR3 region has 16 residues. The full variable domain, its missing parts supplied by reference TRBV28 and TRBJ1-5, is DVKVTQSSRYLVKRTGEKVFLECVQDMDHENMFWYRQDPGLGLRLIYFSYDVKMKEKGDIPEGYSVSREKKERFSLILESASTNQTSMYLCASRPGTGERNQPQHFGDGTRLSIL.

This clonotype has just a few counts. This chain connects TRBV28 to TRBJ1-2, with D perhaps TRBD1 (6 bases). The CDR3 contains 12 residues. The germline V gene encodes CDR1 MDHEN and CDR2 SYDVKM. V was pared by 2 bases and J by 7 bases, with 8 bases between. CDR3 sequence: CASSLQGLGYTF. DNA of the CDR3: TGTGCCAGCAGTTTACAGGGGCTTGGCTACACCTTC.

This clonotype was seen ten or more times. The chain recombines TRBV18 with TRBJ2-7; either TRBD1 or TRBD2 may supply D (5 bases each). Germline values: CDR1 KGHSH, CDR2 LQKENI. Trimming removed 2 bases at V and 5 bases at J, with 19 bases between. This CDR3 spans 16 amino acids. The CDR3 protein is CASSPSAGDSRHEQYF. CDR3 nucleotide sequence: TGTGCCAGCTCACCATCCGCGGGTGACAGTCGACACGAGCAGTACTTC. The whole variable domain, remainder taken from reference TRBV18 and TRBJ2-7, is NAGVMQNPRHLVRRRGQEARLRCSPMKGHSHVYWYRQLPEEGLKFMVYLQKENIIDESGMPKERFSAEFPKEGPSILRIQQVVRGDSAAYFCASSPSAGDSRHEQYFGPGTRLTVT.